What follows are 4 T cell receptor beta chains derived from one specimen sequenced in a study of T cell clonality in common variable immunodeficiency. Study results and limitations: Common variable immunodeficiency TCR beta sequences reportedly had fewer deletions and N-nucleotide insertions.

Data came from immunoSEQ multiplex PCR; TCRdb stores just in-frame clones and leaves some out. The table lists 30,000 to 40,000 clones, with no singletons. These receptors have no identified antigens. The sequenced sample was peripheral blood mononuclear cells. Every receptor here comes from a human donor with common variable immunodeficiency.

This clone was counted between two and nine times. The CDR3 end is not reached by the read, which stops 3 residues before it; the germline J gene fills it in. The chain links TRBV2 to TRBJ2-1; TRBD2 aligns across 15 bases. Unmatched junction bases numbered 1, after V lost 4 bases and J lost 6 bases. The CDR3 runs 15 residues. CDR1 and CDR2 (germline): SNHLY, FYNNEI. This CDR3 reads CASSGGLAGGNEQFF. The DNA read from the CDR3 is TGTGCCAGCAGTGGGGGACTAGCGGGGGGCAATGAG.

This clone has a count of ten or more. The read finishes 3 residues shy of the CDR3 end, and the germline J gene is used to complete it. The chain couples TRBV30 to TRBJ1-2, with 9 bases lining up with TRBD1. The germline gives CDR1 GTSNPN, CDR2 SVGIG (reference sequence). The CDR3 length is 15 residues. Germline trimming cut 0 bases from V and 6 bases from J; bases unmatched to any gene: 8. The DNA read from the CDR3 is TGTGCCTGGAGTGTTGCGGGACAGGGAGGTAATGGC. It encodes CAWSVAGQGGNG. The whole CDR3 sequence is CAWSVAGQGGNGYTF.

The sample holds many counts of this clone. The read comes to an end 3 residues before the CDR3 does, leaving the germline J gene to fill in the end. The chain has TRBV20-1 and TRBJ2-5; TRBD1 aligns across 11 bases. CDR3 length: 16 amino acids. The V gene end was trimmed by 3 bases and the J gene end by 5 bases; junction bases not matched to a gene: 11. Germline lookup yields CDR1 DFQATT and CDR2 SNEGSKA (reference sequence). The CDR3 reads CSASVPGTGGPETQYF. The CDR3 bases that were read are TGCAGTGCTAGTGTCCCCGGGACAGGGGGTCCCGAGACC.

This clone has more than one count but fewer than ten. The read halts 3 residues ahead of the CDR3 end, with the missing end drawn from the germline J gene. The rearrangement joins TRBV19 to TRBJ2-7, with a tentative D call TRBD1 (7 bases). The germline V gene encodes CDR1 LNHDA and CDR2 SQIVND (reference sequence). The CDR3 spans 15 residues. V shed 7 bases and J shed 2 bases, with 18 bases lying between them. CDR3 DNA, as far as it was read: TGTGCCAGTACTATGCGGCGGGACAGTACCTACGAG. Translating it yields CASTMRRDSTYE. The full CDR3 is CASTMRRDSTYEQYF.